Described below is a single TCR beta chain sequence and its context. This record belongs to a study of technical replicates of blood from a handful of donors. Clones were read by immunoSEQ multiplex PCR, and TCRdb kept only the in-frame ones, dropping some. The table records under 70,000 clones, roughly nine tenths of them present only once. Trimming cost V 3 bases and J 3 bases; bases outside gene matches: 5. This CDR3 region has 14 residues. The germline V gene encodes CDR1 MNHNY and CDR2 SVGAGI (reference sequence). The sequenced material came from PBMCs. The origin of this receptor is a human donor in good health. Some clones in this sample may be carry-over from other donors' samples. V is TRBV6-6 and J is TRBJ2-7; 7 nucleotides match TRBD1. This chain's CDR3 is CASSYEGQSYEQYF. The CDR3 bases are TGTGCCAGCAGTTATGAGGGACAGAGCTACGAGCAGTACTTC.